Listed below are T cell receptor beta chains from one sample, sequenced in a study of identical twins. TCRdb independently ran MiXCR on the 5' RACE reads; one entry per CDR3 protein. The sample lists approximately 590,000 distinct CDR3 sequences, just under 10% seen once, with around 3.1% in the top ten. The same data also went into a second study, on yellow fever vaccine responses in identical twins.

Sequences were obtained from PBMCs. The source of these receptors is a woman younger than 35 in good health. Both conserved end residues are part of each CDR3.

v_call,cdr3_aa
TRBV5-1,CASSLTGQGAGGANVLTF
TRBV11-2,CASLRGGGTDTQYF
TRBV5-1,CASRARGRTAGEAFF
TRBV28,CASRTGTLAYEQYF
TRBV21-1,CASSKNIRDYEQYF
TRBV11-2,CASSKDGAWEQYF
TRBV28,CASSPVLQGGFTDTQYF
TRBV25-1,CASSPVKGTGRTGELFF
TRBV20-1,CSATPGDRDSYEQYF
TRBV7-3,CASSTTLKAYEQYF
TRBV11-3,CASTNPLGARTGDGYTF
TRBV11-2,CASSRAFTGTSPYEQYF
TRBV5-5,CASSFTTSGGAYEQYF
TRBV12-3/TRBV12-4,CASSLRTLTYNEQFF
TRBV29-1,CSVGALRGPTDTQYF
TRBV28,CASSFTGGVAYEQYF
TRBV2,CASNRLMNTGELFF
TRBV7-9,CASSLGGDRLTYEQYF
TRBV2,CASNGGKQFF
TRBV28,CASSSLRVAEENIQYF